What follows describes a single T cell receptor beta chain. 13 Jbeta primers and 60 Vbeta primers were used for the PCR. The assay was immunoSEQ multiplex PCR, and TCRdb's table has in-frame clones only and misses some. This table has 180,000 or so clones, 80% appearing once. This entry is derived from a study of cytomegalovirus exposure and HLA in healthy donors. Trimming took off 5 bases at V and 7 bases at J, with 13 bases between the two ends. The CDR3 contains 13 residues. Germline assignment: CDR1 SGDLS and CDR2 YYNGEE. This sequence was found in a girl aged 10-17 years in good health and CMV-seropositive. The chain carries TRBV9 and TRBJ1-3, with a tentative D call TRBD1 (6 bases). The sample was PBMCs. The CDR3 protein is CASRVQGSNTIYF. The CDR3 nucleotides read TGTGCCAGCAGAGTTCAGGGGAGCAACACCATATATTTT.